This T cell receptor (beta chain) was recorded in a study of CD8+ T cells in alopecia areata (dated by TCRdb to the late 2010s). Looking at the study overall: The treated patients, all with moderate-to-severe alopecia areata, were enrolled in an open-label pilot trial of oral tofacitinib given at 5 to 10 mg twice daily. Tofacitinib was given for 6 to 18 months, followed by 6 months of follow-up off drug to assess delayed response and recurrence. The study used high-throughput TCRbeta sequencing to examine T cell clonal expansion in alopecia areata, in both the C3H/HeJ mouse model and human patients. Scalp tissue and sorted CD4+ and CD8+ peripheral blood T cells from patchy and totalis/universalis alopecia areata patients and from healthy controls were covered by human TCRbeta sequencing. Biopsies were taken from tofacitinib-treated patients at baseline and again at 4 and 24 weeks into treatment, and several of those patients also had a later scalp biopsy. Clonality in the scalp was compared among normal scalp (n=4), patchy alopecia areata scalp (n=8), and alopecia totalis/universalis scalp (n=8). RNA was extracted with the PAXgene miRNA kit for fixed scalp, the miRNeasy kit for PBMCs, and the RNeasy kit for mouse skin. immunoSEQ multiplex PCR using 35 Vbeta forward primers and 13 Jbeta reverse primers was used to amplify TCRbeta CDR3 regions. Results the study describes overall, beyond this receptor: Higher clonality and more expanded CD8+ clones were observed in lesional scalp than in normal scalp, particularly in alopecia totalis/universalis, a finding suggestive of antigenic drive. Shared TCR sequences between patients were less evident than in mice, which may be partly attributable to HLA diversity in the patient population. Scalp TCR repertoire analysis is complicated because resident alphabeta T cells in normal human skin are also sequenced, whereas mouse skin is dominated by gammadelta T cells.

Interpreted using the paper, the time point label stands for: baseline before oral tofacitinib. Peripheral blood and lesional scalp punch biopsies were obtained from patients with alopecia areata. After PBMCs were isolated by density centrifugation and stained for CD3, CD4 and CD8, a FACSAria was used to sort CD4+ and CD8+ T cells. Libraries were constructed by the immunoSEQ multiplex PCR assay. To provide template for TCR sequencing, every sample had RNA extracted and reverse transcribed into cDNA. SuperScript III was used for first-strand cDNA synthesis, primed with a 2:1 mix of oligo-dT and random hexamers. A synthetic immune receptor repertoire was used to gauge amplification bias, and whatever bias remained was removed computationally. The study's processing was this. Raw reads were preprocessed to remove errors, and CDR3 was defined according to IMGT conventions as the region from the conserved cysteine to phenylalanine. To get clonality, Shannon entropy was normalized by log2 of the number of productive unique TCRs and the result was subtracted from 1. Whether each scalp clone was CD4 or CD8 was inferred by checking scalp TCRbeta sequences against the CD4 and CD8 repertoires from sorted blood. TCRdb carries this immuneACCESS record with in-frame sequences only. Its versions omit some clonotypes, under half of them owing to an unresolved V gene in the studies checked, with the rest unexplained. From that table come the V and J calls and clone size; the DNA was used to work out D and trimming. The sample data list 140,000 to 150,000 clones, and about nine tenths of these were observed just once. The top ten constitute roughly 16% of the sample.

Note on this clone: Its target antigen remains unknown. The record has no base qualities; no much larger clone is one base away.

Between the V and J ends, shortened by 0 bases and 3 bases respectively, the junction contains 9 bases. The germline V gene (reference sequence) yields GTSNPN for CDR1 and SVGIG for CDR2. The CDR3 runs 13 amino acids, cysteine and phenylalanine included. CDR3 DNA only is kept here, 39 bases in frame from base 1. The chain employs TRBV30 and TRBJ2-7; matching of 5 bases hints at TRBD1 as the D gene. The receptor was derived from a human donor with alopecia areata. Sequenced here: CD8+ T cells sorted from blood, sampled at week 0. The CDR3 in this case is CAWSVGDLYEQYF. The DNA sequence reads TGTGCCTGGAGTGTAGGGGATCTCTACGAGCAGTACTTC.